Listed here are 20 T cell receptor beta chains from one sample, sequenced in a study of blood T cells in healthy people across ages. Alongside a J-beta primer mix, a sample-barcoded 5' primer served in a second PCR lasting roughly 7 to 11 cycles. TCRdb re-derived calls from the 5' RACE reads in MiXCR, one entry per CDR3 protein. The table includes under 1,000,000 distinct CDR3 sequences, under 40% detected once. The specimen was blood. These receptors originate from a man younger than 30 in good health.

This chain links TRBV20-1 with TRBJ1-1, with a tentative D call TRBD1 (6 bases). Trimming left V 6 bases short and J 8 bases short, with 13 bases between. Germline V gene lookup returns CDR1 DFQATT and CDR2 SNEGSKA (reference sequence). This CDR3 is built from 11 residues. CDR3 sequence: CSANRGTEAFF. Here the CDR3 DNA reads TGCAGTGCCAATAGAGGGACAGAAGCTTTCTTT.

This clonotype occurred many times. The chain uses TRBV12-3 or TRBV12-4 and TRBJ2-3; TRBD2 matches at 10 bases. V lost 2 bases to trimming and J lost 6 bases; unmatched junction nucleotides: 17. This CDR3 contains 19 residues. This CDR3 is CASSLRFSGGLAGADTQYF. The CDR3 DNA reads TGTGCCAGCAGTTTAAGGTTTTCGGGCGGGCTAGCGGGGGCGGATACGCAGTATTTT.

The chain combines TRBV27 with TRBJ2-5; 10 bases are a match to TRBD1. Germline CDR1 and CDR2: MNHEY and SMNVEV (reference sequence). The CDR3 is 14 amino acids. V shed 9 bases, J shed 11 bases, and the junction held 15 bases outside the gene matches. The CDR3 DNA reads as TGTGCCAGTAACCTCCGGGACAGGGGCAATGAGCAGTACTTC. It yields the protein CASNLRDRGNEQYF.

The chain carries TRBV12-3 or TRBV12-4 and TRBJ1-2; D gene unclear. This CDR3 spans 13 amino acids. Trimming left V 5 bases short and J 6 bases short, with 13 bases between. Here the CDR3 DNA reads TGTGCCAGCAGTGTTCTTCAACGGCATGGCTACACCTTC. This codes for CASSVLQRHGYTF.

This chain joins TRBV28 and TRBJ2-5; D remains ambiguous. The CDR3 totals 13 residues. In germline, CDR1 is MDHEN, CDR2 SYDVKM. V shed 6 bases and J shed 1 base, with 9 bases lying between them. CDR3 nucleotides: TGTGCCAGCAGGGTATCGGCCCAAGAGACCCAGTACTTC. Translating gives CASRVSAQETQYF. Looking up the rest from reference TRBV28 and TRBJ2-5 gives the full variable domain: DVKVTQSSRYLVKRTGEKVFLECVQDMDHENMFWYRQDPGLGLRLIYFSYDVKMKEKGDIPEGYSVSREKKERFSLILESASTNQTSMYLCASRVSAQETQYFGPGTRLLVL.

CDR3 protein: CASRKRDGGNQPQHF. DNA for the CDR3: TGTGCCAGCAGGAAGCGGGACGGCGGGAATCAGCCCCAGCATTTT. The gene calls are TRBV2 and TRBJ1-5, with D perhaps TRBD1 (5 bases). The CDR3 has 15 amino acids. Trimming left V 6 bases short and J 4 bases short, with 16 bases between. Germline assignment: CDR1 SNHLY and CDR2 FYNNEI.

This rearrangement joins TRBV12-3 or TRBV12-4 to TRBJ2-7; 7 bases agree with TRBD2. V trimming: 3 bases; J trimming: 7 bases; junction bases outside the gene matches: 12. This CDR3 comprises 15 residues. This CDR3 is CASSLVQRGMAEQYF. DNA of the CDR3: TGTGCCAGCAGTTTGGTCCAGCGGGGTATGGCTGAGCAGTACTTC.

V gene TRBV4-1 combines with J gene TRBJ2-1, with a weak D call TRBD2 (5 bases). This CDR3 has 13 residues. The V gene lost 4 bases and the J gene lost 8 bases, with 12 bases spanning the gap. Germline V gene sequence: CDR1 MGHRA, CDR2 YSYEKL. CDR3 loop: CASSLVLADEQFF. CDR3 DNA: TGCGCCAGCAGCCTAGTTCTAGCCGATGAGCAGTTCTTC.

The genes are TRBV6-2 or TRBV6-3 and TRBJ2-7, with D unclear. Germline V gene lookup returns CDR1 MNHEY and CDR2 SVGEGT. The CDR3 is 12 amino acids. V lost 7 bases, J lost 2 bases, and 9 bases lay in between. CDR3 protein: CASTGITYEQYF. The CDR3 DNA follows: TGTGCCAGCACAGGAATAACCTACGAGCAGTACTTC.

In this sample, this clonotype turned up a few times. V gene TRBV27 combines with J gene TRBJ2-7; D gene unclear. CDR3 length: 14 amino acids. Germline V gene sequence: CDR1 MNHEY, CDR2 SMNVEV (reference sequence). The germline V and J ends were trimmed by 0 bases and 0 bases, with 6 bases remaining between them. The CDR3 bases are TGTGCCAGCAGTTTATCGTCCGTCTCCTACGAGCAGTACTTC. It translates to CASSLSSVSYEQYF.

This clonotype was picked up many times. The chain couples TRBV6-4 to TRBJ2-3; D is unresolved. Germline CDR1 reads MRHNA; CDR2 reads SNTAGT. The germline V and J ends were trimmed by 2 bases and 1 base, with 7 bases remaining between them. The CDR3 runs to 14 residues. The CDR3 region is CASSDAAGTDTQYF. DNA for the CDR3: TGTGCCAGCAGTGACGCGGCTGGCACAGATACGCAGTATTTT.

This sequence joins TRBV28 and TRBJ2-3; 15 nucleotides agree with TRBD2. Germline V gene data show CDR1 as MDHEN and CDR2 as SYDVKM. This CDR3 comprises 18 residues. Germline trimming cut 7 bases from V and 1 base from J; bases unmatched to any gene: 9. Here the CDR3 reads CASTPGTSGRTRTDTQYF. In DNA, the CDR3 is TGTGCCAGCACTCCAGGGACTAGCGGGAGGACCCGCACAGATACGCAGTATTTT.

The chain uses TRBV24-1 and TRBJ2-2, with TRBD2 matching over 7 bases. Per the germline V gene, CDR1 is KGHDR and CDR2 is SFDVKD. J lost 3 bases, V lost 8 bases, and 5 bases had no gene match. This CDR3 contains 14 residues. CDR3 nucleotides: TGTGCCACCAAATCCGGGGGGTACACCGGGGAGCTGTTTTTT. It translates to CATKSGGYTGELFF.

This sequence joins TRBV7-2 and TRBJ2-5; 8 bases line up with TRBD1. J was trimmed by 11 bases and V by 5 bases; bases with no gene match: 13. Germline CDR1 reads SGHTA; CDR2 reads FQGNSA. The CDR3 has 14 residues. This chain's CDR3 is CASSIGTGNNEQYF. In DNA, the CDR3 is TGTGCCAGCAGCATAGGGACAGGTAACAATGAGCAGTACTTC.

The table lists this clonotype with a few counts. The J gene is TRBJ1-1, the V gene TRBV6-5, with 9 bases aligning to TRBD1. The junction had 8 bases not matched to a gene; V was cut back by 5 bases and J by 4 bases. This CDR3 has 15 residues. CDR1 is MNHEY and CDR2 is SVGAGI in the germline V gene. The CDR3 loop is CASSPTGTGPTEAFF. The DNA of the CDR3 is TGTGCCAGCAGTCCGACCGGGACAGGGCCCACTGAAGCTTTCTTT.

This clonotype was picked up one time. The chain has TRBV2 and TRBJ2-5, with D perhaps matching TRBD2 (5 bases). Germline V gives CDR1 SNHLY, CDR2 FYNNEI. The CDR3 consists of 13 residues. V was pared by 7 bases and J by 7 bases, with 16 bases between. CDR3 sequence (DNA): TGTGCCAGCAAAGAGGACGGTGAGGGGACCCAGTACTTC. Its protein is CASKEDGEGTQYF. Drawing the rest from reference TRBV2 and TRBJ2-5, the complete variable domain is EPEVTQTPSHQVTQMGQEVILRCVPISNHLYFYWYRQILGQKVEFLVSFYNNEISEKSEIFDDQFSVERPDGSNFTLKIRSTKLEDSAMYFCASKEDGEGTQYFGPGTRLLVL.

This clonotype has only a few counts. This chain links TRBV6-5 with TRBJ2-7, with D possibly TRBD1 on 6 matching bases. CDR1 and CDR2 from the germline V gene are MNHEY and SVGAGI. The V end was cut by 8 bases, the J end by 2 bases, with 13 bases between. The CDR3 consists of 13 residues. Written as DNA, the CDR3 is TGTGCCAGCGGGGGACACCTCCCCTACGAGCAGTACTTC. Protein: CASGGHLPYEQYF.

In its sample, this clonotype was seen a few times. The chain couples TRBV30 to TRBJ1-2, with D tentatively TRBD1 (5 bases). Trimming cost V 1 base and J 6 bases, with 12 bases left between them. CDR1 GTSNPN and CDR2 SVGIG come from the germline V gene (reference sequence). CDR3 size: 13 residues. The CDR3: CAWSGRVGHGYTF. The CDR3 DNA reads TGTGCCTGGAGTGGCAGGGTGGGCCATGGCTACACCTTC.

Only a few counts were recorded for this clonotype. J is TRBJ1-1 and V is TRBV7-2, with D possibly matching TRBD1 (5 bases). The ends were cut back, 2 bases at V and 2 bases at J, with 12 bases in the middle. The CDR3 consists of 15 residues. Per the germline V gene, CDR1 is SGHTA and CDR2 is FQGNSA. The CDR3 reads CASSLPETANTEAFF. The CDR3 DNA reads TGTGCCAGCAGCTTACCCGAGACAGCTAACACTGAAGCTTTCTTT.

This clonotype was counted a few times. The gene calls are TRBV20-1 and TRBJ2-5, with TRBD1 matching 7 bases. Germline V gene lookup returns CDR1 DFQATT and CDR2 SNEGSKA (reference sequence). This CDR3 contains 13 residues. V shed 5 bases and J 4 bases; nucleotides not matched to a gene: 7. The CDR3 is CSAPDRVGETQYF. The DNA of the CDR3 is TGCAGTGCTCCTGACAGGGTAGGAGAGACCCAGTACTTC.